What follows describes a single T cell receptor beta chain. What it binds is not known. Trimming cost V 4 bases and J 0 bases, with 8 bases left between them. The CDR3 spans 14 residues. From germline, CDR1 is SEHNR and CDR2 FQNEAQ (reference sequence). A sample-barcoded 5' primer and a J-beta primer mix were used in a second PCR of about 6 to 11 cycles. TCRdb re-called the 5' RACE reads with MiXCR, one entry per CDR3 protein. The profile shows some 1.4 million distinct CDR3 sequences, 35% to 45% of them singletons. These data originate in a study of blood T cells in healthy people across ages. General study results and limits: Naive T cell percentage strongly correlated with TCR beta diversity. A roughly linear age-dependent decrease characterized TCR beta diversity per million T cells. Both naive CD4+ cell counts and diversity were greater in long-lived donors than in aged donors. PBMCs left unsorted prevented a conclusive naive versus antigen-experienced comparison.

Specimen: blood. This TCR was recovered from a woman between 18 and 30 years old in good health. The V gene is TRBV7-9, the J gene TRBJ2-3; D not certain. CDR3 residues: CASSSNHSTDTQYF. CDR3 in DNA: TGTGCCAGCAGCTCGAACCATAGCACAGATACGCAGTATTTT.